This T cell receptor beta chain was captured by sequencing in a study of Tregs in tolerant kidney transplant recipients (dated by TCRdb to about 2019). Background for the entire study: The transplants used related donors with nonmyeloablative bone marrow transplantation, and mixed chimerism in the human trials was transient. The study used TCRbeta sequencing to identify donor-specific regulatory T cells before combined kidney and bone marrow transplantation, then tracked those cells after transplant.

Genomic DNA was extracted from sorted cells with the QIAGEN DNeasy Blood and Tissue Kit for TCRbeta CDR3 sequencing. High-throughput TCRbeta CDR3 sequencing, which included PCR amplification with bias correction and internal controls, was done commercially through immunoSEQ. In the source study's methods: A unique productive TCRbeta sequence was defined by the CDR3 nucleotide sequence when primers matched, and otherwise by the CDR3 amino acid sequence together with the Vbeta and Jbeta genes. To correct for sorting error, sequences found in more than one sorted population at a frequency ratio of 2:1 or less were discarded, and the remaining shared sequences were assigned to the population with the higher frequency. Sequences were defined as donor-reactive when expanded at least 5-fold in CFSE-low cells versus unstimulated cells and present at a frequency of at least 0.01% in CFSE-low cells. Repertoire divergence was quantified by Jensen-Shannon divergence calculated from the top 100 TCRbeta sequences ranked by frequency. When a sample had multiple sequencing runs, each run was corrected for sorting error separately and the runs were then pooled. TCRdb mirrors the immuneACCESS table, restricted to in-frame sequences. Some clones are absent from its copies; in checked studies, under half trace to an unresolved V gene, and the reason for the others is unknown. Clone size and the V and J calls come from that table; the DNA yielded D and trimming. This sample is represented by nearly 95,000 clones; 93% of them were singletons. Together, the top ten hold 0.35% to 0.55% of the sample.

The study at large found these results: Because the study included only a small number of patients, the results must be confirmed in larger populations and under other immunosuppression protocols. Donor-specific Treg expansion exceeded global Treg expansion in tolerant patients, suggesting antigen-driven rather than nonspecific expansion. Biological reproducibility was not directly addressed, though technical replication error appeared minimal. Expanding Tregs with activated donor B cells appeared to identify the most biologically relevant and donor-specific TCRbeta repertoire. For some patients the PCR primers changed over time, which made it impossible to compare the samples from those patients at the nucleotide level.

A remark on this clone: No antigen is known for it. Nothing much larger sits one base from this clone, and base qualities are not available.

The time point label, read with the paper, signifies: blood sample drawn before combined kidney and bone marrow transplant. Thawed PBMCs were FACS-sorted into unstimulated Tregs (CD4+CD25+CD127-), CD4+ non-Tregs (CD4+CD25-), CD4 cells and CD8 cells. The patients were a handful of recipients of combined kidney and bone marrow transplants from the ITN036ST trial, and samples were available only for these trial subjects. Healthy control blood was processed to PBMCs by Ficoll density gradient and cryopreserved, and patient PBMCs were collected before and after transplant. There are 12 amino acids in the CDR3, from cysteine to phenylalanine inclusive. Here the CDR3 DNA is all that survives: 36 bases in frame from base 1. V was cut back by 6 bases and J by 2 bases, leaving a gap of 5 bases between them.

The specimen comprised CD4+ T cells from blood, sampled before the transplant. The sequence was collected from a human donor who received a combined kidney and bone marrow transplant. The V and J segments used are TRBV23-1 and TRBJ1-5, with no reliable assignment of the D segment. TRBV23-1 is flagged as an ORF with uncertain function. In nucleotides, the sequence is TGCGCCAGCAGCAATGGCAATCAGCCCCAGCATTTT. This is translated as CASSNGNQPQHF.